This TCR beta chain was documented in a study of beta chain features in type 1 diabetes. General study findings and limits: There was no resolution here of whether HLA type influences TCRB rearrangement. Patients and controls would share equally any PCR tilt toward shorter templates.

Expressed TCRB transcripts were sequenced because the isolated RNA had all been reverse transcribed beforehand. The repertoire was sequenced with immunoSEQ multiplex PCR; TCRdb's copy has only in-frame clones and lacks some. The table includes approximately 37,000 clones, about half detected once. V dropped 3 bases and J dropped 6; count of bases not matched to a gene: 3. CDR1 is MDHEN, CDR2 SYDVKM, per germline. The CDR3 covers 14 residues. With regard to this clone: Its antigen is unidentified.

This sequence joins TRBV28 and TRBJ2-3; TRBD1 matches 10 bases. The sequencing sample was made of central memory CD4+ T cells from blood. This clonotype was sampled from a young woman in good health. As DNA, the CDR3 is TGTGCCAGCAGTTTTATGGGACAGGGGGATACGCAGTATTTT. It codes for CASSFMGQGDTQYF.